These 10 T cell receptor beta chains share one sample of origin, sequenced in a study of shared clonotypes between healthy human individuals. Using immunoSEQ multiplex PCR, the repertoire was profiled, and TCRdb retains in-frame clones only, with some absent. The sample contains a few million clones, more than 80% of which appear only once. The sample was naive CD4+ T cells sorted from blood. Subset denoted: CD45RA+ positively selected. These receptor sequences come from a man younger than 35 in good health.

The rearrangement links TRBV29-1 to TRBJ2-1; no clear D. The CDR3 has 15 residues. V was clipped by 4 bases and J by 1 base, with 14 bases between them. Germline CDR1 and CDR2: SQVTM and ANQGSEA. The CDR3 nucleotides read TGCAGCGTTGTGGTACCGGTGAGGTCCTACAATGAGCAGTTCTTC. Encoded protein: CSVVVPVRSYNEQFF.

This chain joins TRBV15 and TRBJ2-3; 8 positions match TRBD1. There are 15 residues in the CDR3. The V gene's germline CDR1 is LNHNV and CDR2 YYDKDF (reference sequence). V shed 5 bases and J 2 bases; nucleotides not matched to a gene: 6. CDR3 DNA sequence: TGTGCCACCAGCCTTGACAGGGGACCCACAGATACGCAGTATTTT. Amino acids: CATSLDRGPTDTQYF.

The rearrangement links TRBV6-1 to TRBJ2-7; TRBD1 or TRBD2 may be the D gene (5 bases each). The germline CDR1 and CDR2 sequences are MNHNS and SASEGT. V was pared by 3 bases and J by 2 bases, with 14 bases between. CDR3 size: 15 residues. CDR3 amino acids: CASSDLPGPTYEQYF. The CDR3 nucleotides are TGTGCCAGCAGTGACCTCCCGGGACCCACCTACGAGCAGTACTTC.

The chain combines TRBV2 with TRBJ2-7; D not resolved. In germline, CDR1 is SNHLY, CDR2 FYNNEI. This CDR3 has 12 residues. The V end lost 2 bases, the J end lost 13 bases, and 15 bases lay between the germline ends. CDR3 sequence reads: CASSETPSGSYF. Written as DNA, the CDR3 is TGTGCCAGCAGTGAAACCCCTTCGGGCAGTTACTTC.

DNA of the CDR3: TGTGCCAGCAGTTTGTCAGGGAGCAATCAGCCCCAGCATTTT. It encodes CASSLSGSNQPQHF. This chain uses TRBV6-5 with TRBJ1-5; D may be TRBD1 (5 bases). V shed 4 bases and J shed 1 base, with 8 bases lying between them. The CDR3 spans 14 residues. Germline loops: CDR1 MNHEY, CDR2 SVGAGI.

The chain carries TRBV5-1 and TRBJ1-1; 8 bases line up with TRBD1. The CDR3 sequence is 17 residues long. Germline values: CDR1 SGHRS, CDR2 YFSETQ. The trim removed 1 base at V and 8 bases at J, leaving 16 bases unmatched. CDR3 protein: CASSLLSVAGGSAEAFF. The CDR3 DNA follows: TGCGCCAGCAGCTTGCTTTCGGTGGCAGGGGGCAGCGCAGAAGCTTTCTTT. Full variable domain (missing parts from reference TRBV5-1 and TRBJ1-1): KAGVTQTPRYLIKTRGQQVTLSCSPISGHRSVSWYQQTPGQGLQFLFEYFSETQRNKGNFPGRFSGRQFSNSRSEMNVSTLELGDSALYLCASSLLSVAGGSAEAFFGQGTRLTVV.

This chain links TRBV4-1 with TRBJ2-5; weak D call: TRBD2 (6 bases). CDR3 size: 15 residues. Germline V CDR1 and CDR2: MGHRA, YSYEKL. V was clipped by 5 bases and J by 5 bases, with 18 bases between them. This CDR3 reads CASSAPSAQDETQYF. The CDR3, as DNA: TGCGCCAGCAGCGCGCCTAGCGCACAAGACGAGACCCAGTACTTC.

The V and J genes are TRBV7-9 and TRBJ1-1; 12 bases map to TRBD1. Trimming took 5 bases from V and 7 from J; bases not matched to a gene: 8. Germline V gene lookup returns CDR1 SEHNR and CDR2 FQNEAQ (reference sequence). The CDR3 length is 15 residues. The CDR3 loop is CASSLRDRGRSEAFF. The DNA of the CDR3 is TGTGCCAGCAGCCTCAGGGACAGGGGGCGTAGTGAAGCTTTCTTT.

The V and J genes are TRBV9 and TRBJ2-1; tentatively, D is TRBD1 or TRBD2 (6 bases each). CDR1 is SGDLS and CDR2 is YYNGEE in the germline V gene. V lost 0 bases and J lost 7, with 8 bases in between. The CDR3 runs 13 residues. The CDR3 DNA reads as TGTGCCAGCAGCGTAGAAGGGGGGAATGAGCAGTTCTTC. Residues: CASSVEGGNEQFF.

The chain carries TRBV23-1 and TRBJ1-5; possibly TRBD1 for D (5 bases). TRBV23-1 is placed among ORFs of uncertain function. The CDR3 loop spans 19 amino acids. V was trimmed by 0 bases and J by 1 base, leaving 19 bases between them. Written as DNA, the CDR3 is TGCGCCAGCAGTCAATCGGGGCAGGATCAAAACTTCAGCAATCAGCCCCAGCATTTT. It codes for CASSQSGQDQNFSNQPQHF.